This T cell receptor beta chain was retrieved from a study of CD8+CD57+ T cells in acquired aplastic anemia. Study-level information: The DNA of sorted CD4+ and CD8+ cells averaged 3.2 ug. Healthy donors averaged approximately 9.8 million reads for CD4+ cells.

CDR1 is DFQATT and CDR2 is SNEGSKA in the germline V gene (reference sequence). This CDR3 has 13 amino acids. V gave up 6 bases and J gave up 12 bases, with 21 bases separating them. A word on this clonotype: Antigen unknown.

Study results and caveats: Patients and controls shared under 35 CD8+ CDR3 sequences, which appeared highly expressed in patients and within their immunodominant clones.

Genomic DNA provided the template from which TCR beta VDJ and CDR3 profiles were obtained. TCRdb re-called the reads with MiXCR, one entry per CDR3 protein. The sample holds some 200,000 distinct CDR3 sequences, around 60% seen once. The sequencing sample was made of sorted CD4+, CD8+, or CD8+CD57+ T cells (not recorded which) from PBMCs. The TCR comes from a human donor in good health. The chain recombines TRBV20-1 with TRBJ2-1; D tentatively fits TRBD1 or TRBD2 (5 bases each). Written as DNA, the CDR3 is TGCAGTGCCGTCCGGGACGACTACGATGGGCAGTTCTTC. It encodes CSAVRDDYDGQFF.